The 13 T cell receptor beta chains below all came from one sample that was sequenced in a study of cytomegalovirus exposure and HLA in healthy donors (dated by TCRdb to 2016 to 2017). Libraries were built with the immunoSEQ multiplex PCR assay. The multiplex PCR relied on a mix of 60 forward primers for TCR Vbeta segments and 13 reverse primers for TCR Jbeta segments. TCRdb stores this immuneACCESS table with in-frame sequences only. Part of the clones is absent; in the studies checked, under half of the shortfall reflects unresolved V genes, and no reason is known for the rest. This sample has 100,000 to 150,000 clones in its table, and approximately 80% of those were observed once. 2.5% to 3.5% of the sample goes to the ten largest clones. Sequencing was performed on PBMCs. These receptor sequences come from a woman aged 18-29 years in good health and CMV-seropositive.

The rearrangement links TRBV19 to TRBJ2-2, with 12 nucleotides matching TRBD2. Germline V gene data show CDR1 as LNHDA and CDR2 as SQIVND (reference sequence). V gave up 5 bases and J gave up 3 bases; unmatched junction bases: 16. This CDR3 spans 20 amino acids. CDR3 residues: CASSSLLAGGLIEDTGELFF. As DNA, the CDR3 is TGTGCCAGTAGTTCTCTACTAGCGGGGGGCCTCATAGAGGACACCGGGGAGCTGTTTTTT.

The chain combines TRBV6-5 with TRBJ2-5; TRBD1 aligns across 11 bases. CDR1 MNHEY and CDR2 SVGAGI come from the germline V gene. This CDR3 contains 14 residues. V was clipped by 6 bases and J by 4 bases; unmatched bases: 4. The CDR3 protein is CASRHGTGGETQYF. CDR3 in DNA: TGTGCCAGCAGACACGGGACAGGGGGAGAGACCCAGTACTTC.

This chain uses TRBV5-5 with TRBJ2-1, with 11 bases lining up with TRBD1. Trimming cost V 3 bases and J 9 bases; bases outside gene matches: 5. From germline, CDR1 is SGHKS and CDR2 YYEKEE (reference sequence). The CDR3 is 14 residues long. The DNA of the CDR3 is TGTGCCAGCAGCTCGGACAGGGGGCTTGGTGAGCAGTTCTTC. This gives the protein CASSSDRGLGEQFF.

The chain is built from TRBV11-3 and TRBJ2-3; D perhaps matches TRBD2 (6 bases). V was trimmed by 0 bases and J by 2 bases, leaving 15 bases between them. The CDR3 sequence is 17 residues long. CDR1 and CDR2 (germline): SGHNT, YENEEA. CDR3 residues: CASSLDYGAGLTDTQYF. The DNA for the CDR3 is TGTGCCAGCAGCTTAGATTACGGGGCGGGGCTCACAGATACGCAGTATTTT.

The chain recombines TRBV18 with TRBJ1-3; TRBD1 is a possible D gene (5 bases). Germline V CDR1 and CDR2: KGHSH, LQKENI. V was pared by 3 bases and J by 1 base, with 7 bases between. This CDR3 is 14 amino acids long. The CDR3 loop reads CASSPSGSGNTIYF. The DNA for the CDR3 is TGTGCCAGCTCACCCTCAGGGTCTGGAAACACCATATATTTT.

In DNA, the CDR3 is TGTGCCTGGAACCGGGACAGGGGTTACAATGAGCAGTTCTTC. Protein: CAWNRDRGYNEQFF. The genes are TRBV30 and TRBJ2-1, with TRBD1 matching over 10 bases. V lost 4 bases, J lost 4 bases, and 4 bases stayed unmatched. This CDR3 has 14 amino acids. Germline lookup yields CDR1 GTSNPN and CDR2 SVGIG (reference sequence). Based on the CDR3 plus reference TRBV30 and TRBJ2-1, the full variable domain is SQTIHQWPATLVQPVGSPLSLECTVEGTSNPNLYWYRQAAGRGLQLLFYSVGIGQISSEVPQNLSASRPQDRQFILSSKKLLLSDSGFYLCAWNRDRGYNEQFFGPGTRLTVL.

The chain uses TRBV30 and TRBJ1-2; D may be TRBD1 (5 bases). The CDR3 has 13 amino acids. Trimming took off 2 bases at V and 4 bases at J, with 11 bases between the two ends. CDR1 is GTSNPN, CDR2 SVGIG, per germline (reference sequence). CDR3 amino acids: CAWSYQGSYGYTF. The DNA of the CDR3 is TGTGCCTGGAGTTACCAGGGAAGCTATGGCTACACCTTC.

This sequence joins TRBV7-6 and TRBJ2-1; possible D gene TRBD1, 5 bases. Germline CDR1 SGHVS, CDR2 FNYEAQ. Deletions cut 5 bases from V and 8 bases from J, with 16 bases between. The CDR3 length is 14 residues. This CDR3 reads CASSPRQGSDEQFF. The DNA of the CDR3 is TGTGCCAGCAGCCCGCGGCAGGGTTCTGATGAGCAGTTCTTC.

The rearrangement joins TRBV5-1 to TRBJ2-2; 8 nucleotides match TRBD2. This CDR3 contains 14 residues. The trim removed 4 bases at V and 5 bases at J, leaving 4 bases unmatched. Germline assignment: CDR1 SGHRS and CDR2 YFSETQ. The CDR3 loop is CASSPGLETGELFF. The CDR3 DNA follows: TGCGCCAGCAGCCCGGGACTAGAAACCGGGGAGCTGTTTTTT.

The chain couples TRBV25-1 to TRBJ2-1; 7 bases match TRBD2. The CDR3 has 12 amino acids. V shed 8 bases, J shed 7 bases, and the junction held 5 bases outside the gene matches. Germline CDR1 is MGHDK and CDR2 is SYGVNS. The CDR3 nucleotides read TGTGCCAGCGGGGGGGTAGGGAATGAGCAGTTCTTC. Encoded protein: CASGGVGNEQFF. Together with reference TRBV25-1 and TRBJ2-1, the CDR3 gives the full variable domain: EADIYQTPRYLVIGTGKKITLECSQTMGHDKMYWYQQDPGMELHLIHYSYGVNSTEKGDLSSESTVSRIRTEHFPLTLESARPSHTSQYLCASGGVGNEQFFGPGTRLTVL.

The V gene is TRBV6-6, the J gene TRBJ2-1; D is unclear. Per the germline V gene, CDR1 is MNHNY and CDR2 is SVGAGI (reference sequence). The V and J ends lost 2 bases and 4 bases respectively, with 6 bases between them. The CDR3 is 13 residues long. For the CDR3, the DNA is TGTGCCAGCAGTTACGGGCTTTACAATGAGCAGTTCTTC. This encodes CASSYGLYNEQFF.

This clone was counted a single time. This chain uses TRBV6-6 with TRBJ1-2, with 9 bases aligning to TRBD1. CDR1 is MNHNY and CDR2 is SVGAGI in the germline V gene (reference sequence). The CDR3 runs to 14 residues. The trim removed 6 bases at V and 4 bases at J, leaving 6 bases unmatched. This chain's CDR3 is CASSSDRGIYGYTF. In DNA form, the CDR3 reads TGTGCCAGCAGCTCCGACAGGGGGATCTATGGCTACACCTTC.

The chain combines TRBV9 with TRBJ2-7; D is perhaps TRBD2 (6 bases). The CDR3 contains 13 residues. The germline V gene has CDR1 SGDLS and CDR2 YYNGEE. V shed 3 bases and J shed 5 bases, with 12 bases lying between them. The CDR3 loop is CASSDEGLHEQYF. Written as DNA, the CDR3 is TGTGCCAGCAGCGACGAGGGACTTCACGAGCAGTACTTC.